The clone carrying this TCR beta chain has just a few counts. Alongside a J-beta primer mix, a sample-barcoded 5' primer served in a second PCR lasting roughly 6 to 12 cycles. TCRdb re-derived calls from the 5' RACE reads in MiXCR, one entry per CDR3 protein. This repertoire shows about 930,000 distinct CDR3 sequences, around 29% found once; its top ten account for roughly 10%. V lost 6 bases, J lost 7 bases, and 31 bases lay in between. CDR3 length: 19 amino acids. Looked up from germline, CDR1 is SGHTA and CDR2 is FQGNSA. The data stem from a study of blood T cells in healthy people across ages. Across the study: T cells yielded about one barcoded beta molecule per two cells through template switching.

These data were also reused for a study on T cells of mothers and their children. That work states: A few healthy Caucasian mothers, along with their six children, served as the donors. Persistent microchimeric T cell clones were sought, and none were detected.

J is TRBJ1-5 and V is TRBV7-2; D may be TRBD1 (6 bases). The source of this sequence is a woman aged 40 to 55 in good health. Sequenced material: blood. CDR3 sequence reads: CASRQTDPRGRARNQPQHF. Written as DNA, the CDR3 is TGTGCCAGCAGACAAACAGATCCCAGGGGTAGGGCACGGAACCAGCCCCAGCATTTT.